This is a list of T cell receptor beta chains from one sample in a study of blood T cell repertoires in COVID-19. TCRdb keeps only in-frame clones here, not all; method: immunoSEQ multiplex PCR. Of nearly 200,000 clones in the sample, around four fifths were seen once. Sequenced sample: peripheral blood. These TCRs come from a man aged 55 to 70 with COVID-19, enrolled during active disease. Each CDR3 is given with its conserved first and last residue. The D gene is left open where the match is weak. Rows may omit the clone size; those that give it use once, few, many or a size class.

V gene: TRBV4-1
D gene: TRBD1
clone size: .
J gene: TRBJ2-7
CDR3 DNA: TGCGCCAGCAGCCAAGGGGACAGGGCATCCGAGCAGTACTTC
CDR3 protein: CASSQGDRASEQYF

V gene: TRBV5-4
D gene: .
clone size: .
J gene: TRBJ1-1
CDR3 DNA: TGTGCCAGCAGCTTAAGGGGGTTGGACACTGAAGCTTTCTTT
CDR3 protein: CASSLRGLDTEAFF

V gene: TRBV5-4
D gene: TRBD1
clone size: .
J gene: TRBJ1-6
CDR3 DNA: TGTGCCAGCAGCTTGGTCCGAGCGTCTTCCGGGACAGAGTATAATTCACCCCTCCACTTT
CDR3 protein: CASSLVRASSGTEYNSPLHF

V gene: TRBV5-6
D gene: .
clone size: .
J gene: TRBJ1-2
CDR3 DNA: TGTGCCAGCAGCCTACAGGGACCCTTCGCCTATGGCTACACCTTC
CDR3 protein: CASSLQGPFAYGYTF

V gene: TRBV6-2/TRBV6-3
D gene: TRBD2
clone size: few
J gene: TRBJ2-7
CDR3 DNA: TGTGCCAGCAGTTACGGTTCTAGCGGGAGTTACGAGCAGTACTTC
CDR3 protein: CASSYGSSGSYEQYF

V gene: TRBV4-1
D gene: TRBD2
clone size: once
J gene: TRBJ2-7
CDR3 DNA: TGCGCCAGCAGCACCGGAGTAGCGGGAGGTTCCTACGAGCAGTACTTC
CDR3 protein: CASSTGVAGGSYEQYF

V gene: TRBV28
D gene: TRBD1
clone size: .
J gene: TRBJ2-2
CDR3 DNA: TGTGCCAGCAGTAAAACAGGGGGCACCGGGGAGCTGTTTTTT
CDR3 protein: CASSKTGGTGELFF

V gene: TRBV7-9
D gene: .
clone size: .
J gene: TRBJ1-2
CDR3 DNA: TGTGCCAGCAGCCTACGGGAGGGGGGCTACACCTTC
CDR3 protein: CASSLREGGYTF

V gene: TRBV19
D gene: .
clone size: .
J gene: TRBJ2-1
CDR3 DNA: TGTGCCAGTAGCCCAGGGCGGGGACTTTACAATGAGCAGTTCTTC
CDR3 protein: CASSPGRGLYNEQFF

V gene: TRBV11-3
D gene: TRBD1
clone size: .
J gene: TRBJ1-1
CDR3 DNA: TGTGCCAGCAGCCAGGGACAGGGGGCCGGGACTGAAGCTTTCTTT
CDR3 protein: CASSQGQGAGTEAFF

V gene: TRBV12-3/TRBV12-4
D gene: .
clone size: .
J gene: TRBJ1-1
CDR3 DNA: TGTGCCAGCAGTTTATTTTCGGACACTGAAGCTTTCTTT
CDR3 protein: CASSLFSDTEAFF

V gene: TRBV5-1
D gene: .
clone size: .
J gene: TRBJ1-1
CDR3 DNA: TGCGCCAGCAGCTTGGACAGGGTGGGTACTGAAGCTTTCTTT
CDR3 protein: CASSLDRVGTEAFF

V gene: TRBV5-1
D gene: .
clone size: .
J gene: TRBJ1-2
CDR3 DNA: TGCGCCAGCAGCTTGGCCGGAGGGGATCGGGTTACGAGCTACACCTTC
CDR3 protein: CASSLAGGDRVTSYTF

V gene: TRBV7-2
D gene: .
clone size: .
J gene: TRBJ1-1
CDR3 DNA: TGTGCCAGCAGCTTAGCAGGGACTAAAGCTTTCTTT
CDR3 protein: CASSLAGTKAFF

V gene: TRBV29-1
D gene: .
clone size: .
J gene: TRBJ1-1
CDR3 DNA: TGCAGCGTTGGTCTCGGGGGGCCGAACACTGAAGCTTTCTTT
CDR3 protein: CSVGLGGPNTEAFF

V gene: TRBV7-9
D gene: .
clone size: few
J gene: TRBJ2-7
CDR3 DNA: TGTGCCAGCAGCTCATCAGGCAGTTCGCAGTACTTC
CDR3 protein: CASSSSGSSQYF